This T cell receptor beta chain came from a study of shared clonotypes between healthy human individuals. Study-level background: The donor group consisted of two women and a few men, aged 18 to 49.

This CDR3 region has 11 residues. From germline, CDR1 is SGHTA and CDR2 FQGNSA. V lost 5 bases to trimming and J lost 6 bases, with 5 bases between them. TCRdb's copy holds only in-frame clones and misses some; the assay was immunoSEQ multiplex PCR. The table lists about 1 million clones, around 76% of them singletons. The material sequenced was memory CD4+ T cells sorted from blood. Subset reported: CD45RA-negative fraction. The receptor was isolated from a man aged 18 to 29 in good health. This sequence joins TRBV7-2 and TRBJ2-1; no definite D call. CDR3 nucleotides: TGTGCCAGCAGCGTGGTCAATGAGCAGTTCTTC. This codes for CASSVVNEQFF.